This entry describes one T cell receptor (beta chain). Its antigen is not known. Specified time point: newly diagnosed GD, antithyroid drugs for less than 3 months. From PBMCs, RNA was extracted and then used to make the TCR library. Trimming cost V 0 bases and J 7 bases, with 19 bases left between them. This CDR3 spans 16 amino acids. Per germline, CDR1 GTSNPN and CDR2 SVGIG (reference sequence). This entry belongs to a study of regulatory T cells in long-lasting Graves disease. Overall study context: The antithyroid drugs taken by newly diagnosed Graves' patients had been used for under 3 months. Study-wide points: Persistent patients shared more public clonotypes (roughly 2,800) than new patients (approximately 1,000).

Assembly of TCR beta libraries relied on iRepertoire HTBI primers together with Arm-PCR of CDR3 regions. TCRdb used MiXCR to reprocess the multiplex PCR reads, holding one entry per CDR3 protein. The table includes roughly 610,000 distinct CDR3 sequences, 15% to 20% detected once. These records were also assigned to another study, of T cells in Graves' hyperthyroidism and ophthalmopathy.

This receptor was taken from a woman aged 25 to 39 with Graves disease. Sequencing used peripheral blood mononuclear cells (PBMCs), obtained at new diagnosis, from a patient treated with antithyroid drugs. This rearrangement joins TRBV30 to TRBJ2-1, with a possible D match to TRBD2 (7 bases). CDR3 coding DNA: TGTGCCTGGAGTGTAGGGTTGGGGGGGGGCTTAAATGAGCAGTTCTTC. Protein: CAWSVGLGGGLNEQFF.